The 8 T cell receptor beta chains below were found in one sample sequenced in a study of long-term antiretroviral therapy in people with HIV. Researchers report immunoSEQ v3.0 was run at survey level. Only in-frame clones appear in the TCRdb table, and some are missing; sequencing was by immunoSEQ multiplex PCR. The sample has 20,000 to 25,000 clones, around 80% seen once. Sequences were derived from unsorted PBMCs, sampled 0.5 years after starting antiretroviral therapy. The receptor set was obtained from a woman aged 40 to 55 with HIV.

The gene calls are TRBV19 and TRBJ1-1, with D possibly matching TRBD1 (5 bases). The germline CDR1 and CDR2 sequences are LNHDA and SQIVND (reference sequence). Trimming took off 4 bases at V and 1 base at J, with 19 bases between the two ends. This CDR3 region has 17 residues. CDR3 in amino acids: CASSTGEQGWRNTEAFF. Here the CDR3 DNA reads TGTGCCAGTAGTACCGGGGAGCAGGGCTGGAGGAACACTGAAGCTTTCTTT. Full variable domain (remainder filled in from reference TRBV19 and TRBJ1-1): DGGITQSPKYLFRKEGQNVTLSCEQNLNHDAMYWYRQDPGQGLRLIYYSQIVNDFQKGDIAEGYSVSREKKESFPLTVTSAQKNPTAFYLCASSTGEQGWRNTEAFFGQGTRLTVV.

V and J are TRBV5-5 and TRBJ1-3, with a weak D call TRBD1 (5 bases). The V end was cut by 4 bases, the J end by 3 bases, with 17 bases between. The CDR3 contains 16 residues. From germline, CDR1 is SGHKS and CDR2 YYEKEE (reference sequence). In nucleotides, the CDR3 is TGTGCCAGCAGCGCCCAAATCGGGGGAAATGGAAACACCATATATTTT. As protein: CASSAQIGGNGNTIYF.

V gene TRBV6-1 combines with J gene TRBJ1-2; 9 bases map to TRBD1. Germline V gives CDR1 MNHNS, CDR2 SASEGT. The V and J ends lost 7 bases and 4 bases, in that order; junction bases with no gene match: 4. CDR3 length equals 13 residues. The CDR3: CASTTTGGYGYTF. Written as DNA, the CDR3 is TGTGCCAGCACGACGACAGGGGGCTATGGCTACACCTTC.

Written as DNA, the CDR3 is TGTGCCAGCAGCCAAGAAGATGGGACAGGGGAGATTCAGCCCCAGCATTTT. Its translation: CASSQEDGTGEIQPQHF. This chain joins TRBV4-2 and TRBJ1-5, with 10 bases matching TRBD1. The CDR3 totals 17 residues. From germline, CDR1 is LGHNA and CDR2 YNFKEQ. The V and J ends lost 0 bases and 6 bases, in that order; junction bases with no gene match: 8.

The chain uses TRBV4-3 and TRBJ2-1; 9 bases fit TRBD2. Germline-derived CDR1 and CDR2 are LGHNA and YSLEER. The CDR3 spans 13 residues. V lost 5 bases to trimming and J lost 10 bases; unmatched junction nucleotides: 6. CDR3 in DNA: TGCGCCAGCAGCTCTACTAGCGGGCCCGAGCAGTTCTTC. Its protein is CASSSTSGPEQFF.

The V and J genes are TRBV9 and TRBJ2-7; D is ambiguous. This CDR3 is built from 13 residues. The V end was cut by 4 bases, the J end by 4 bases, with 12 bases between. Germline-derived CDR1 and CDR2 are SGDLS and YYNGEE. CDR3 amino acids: CASSPSGRYEQYF. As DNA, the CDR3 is TGTGCCAGCAGCCCCTCGGGCAGGTACGAGCAGTACTTC.

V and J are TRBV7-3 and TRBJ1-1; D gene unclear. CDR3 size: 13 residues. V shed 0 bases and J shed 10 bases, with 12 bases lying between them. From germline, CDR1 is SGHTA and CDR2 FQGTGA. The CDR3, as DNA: TGTGCCAGCAGCTTAACGGCGTCTTCGGGAGCTTTCTTT. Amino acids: CASSLTASSGAFF.

The CDR3 DNA follows: TGTGCCAGCAGTCCGTTAGGGACTAGCGGGGGGGCGCACTCGTATTTT. This encodes CASSPLGTSGGAHSYF. The chain joins TRBV27 to TRBJ2-3, with 16 positions matching TRBD2. CDR1 is MNHEY, CDR2 SMNVEV, per germline (reference sequence). This CDR3 contains 16 residues. Losses at the gene ends were 5 bases for V and 14 bases for J; bases not matched to a gene: 13.